This T cell receptor beta chain originates from a study of CD8+ T cells in alopecia areata. cDNA serving as the sequencing template came from extracted, reverse transcribed RNA. The data were produced by immunoSEQ multiplex PCR, yet TCRdb's version contains in-frame clones alone and is incomplete. There are 85,000 to 110,000 clones in the sample; 80% to 90% occur only once, and more than 9.5% lies in the top ten. V was clipped by 1 base and J by 5 bases, with 3 bases between them. CDR3 length: 11 residues. Germline loops: CDR1 SQVTM, CDR2 ANQGSEA. The treatment is: oral pan-JAK inhibitor, 5-10 mg twice daily. In the case of this clone: Other nucleotide sequences in the sample specify the same CDR3.

The sequences come from CD8+ T cells sorted from blood, collected at approximately week 30, from a patient treated with tofacitinib. The chain has TRBV29-1 and TRBJ2-1, with D uncertain. The receptor comes from a human donor with alopecia areata. The CDR3 nucleotides are TGCAGCGTTGAAGGCGACAATGAGCAGTTCTTC. It translates to CSVEGDNEQFF.